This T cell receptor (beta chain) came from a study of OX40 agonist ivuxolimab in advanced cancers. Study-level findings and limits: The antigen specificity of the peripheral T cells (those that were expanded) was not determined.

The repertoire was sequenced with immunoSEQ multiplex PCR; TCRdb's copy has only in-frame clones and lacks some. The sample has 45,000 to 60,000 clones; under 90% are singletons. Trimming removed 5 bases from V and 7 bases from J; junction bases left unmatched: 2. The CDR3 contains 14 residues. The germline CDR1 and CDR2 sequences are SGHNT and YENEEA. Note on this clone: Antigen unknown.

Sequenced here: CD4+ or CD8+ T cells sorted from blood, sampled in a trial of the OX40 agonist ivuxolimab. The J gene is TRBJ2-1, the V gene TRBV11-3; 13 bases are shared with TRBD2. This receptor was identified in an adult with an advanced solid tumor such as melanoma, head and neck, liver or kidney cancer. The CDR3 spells CASSRTSGRNEQFF. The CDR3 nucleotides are TGTGCCAGCAGCCGGACTAGCGGGAGAAATGAGCAGTTCTTC.